The clone carrying this TCR beta chain has just a few counts. Its target is not known. Treatment in this sample: roughly ten-day PBMC culture with coronavirus spike peptide pools or control peptides (ViraFEST assay). Cultures used more than 1.5 million PBMCs per well, around 11 IU/ml IL-2 and around 10 ug/ml peptides. The V gene lost 0 bases and the J gene lost 3 bases, with 9 bases spanning the gap. CDR3 length equals 14 residues. Germline-derived CDR1 and CDR2 are DFQATT and SNEGSKA (reference sequence). This entry is derived from a study of vaccination and CD4 T cells after COVID-19. Study-level information: SARS-CoV-2, HCoV-NL63, HCoV-OC43 and HCoV-229E supplied the overlapping spike peptides used to stimulate cells.

CD4+ T cells that had been cultured provided DNA sequenced with the Oncomine TCR Beta short-read assay. TCRdb re-analysed the PCR reads in MiXCR, keeping a single row per CDR3 protein. The top ten clones hold roughly 7.6% of a sample with 13,000 to 15,000 distinct CDR3 sequences, 40% to 65% of them seen once. The chain joins TRBV20-1 to TRBJ1-3, with D tentatively TRBD1 (5 bases). The sequencing sample was made of CD4+ T cells from blood, cultured in vitro. The TCR comes from a human donor who had recovered from COVID-19. CDR3 residues: CSARDYRIGNTIYF. The CDR3 DNA reads as TGCAGTGCTAGAGATTACAGGATTGGAAACACCATATATTTT.